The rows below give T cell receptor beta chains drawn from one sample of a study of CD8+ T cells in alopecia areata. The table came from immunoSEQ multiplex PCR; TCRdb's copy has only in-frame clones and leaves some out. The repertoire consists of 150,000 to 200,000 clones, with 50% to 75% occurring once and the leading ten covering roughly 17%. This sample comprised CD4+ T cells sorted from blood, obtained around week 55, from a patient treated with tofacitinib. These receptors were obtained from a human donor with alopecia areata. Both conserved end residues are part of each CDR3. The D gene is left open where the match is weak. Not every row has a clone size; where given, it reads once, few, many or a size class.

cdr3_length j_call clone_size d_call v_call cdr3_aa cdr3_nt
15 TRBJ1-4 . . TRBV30 CAWSPARTVAEKLFF TGTGCCTGGAGTCCCGCCCGGACAGTGGCCGAAAAACTGTTTTTT
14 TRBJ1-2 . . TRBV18 CASSPIPGDYGYTF TGTGCCAGCTCACCTATCCCTGGAGACTATGGCTACACCTTC
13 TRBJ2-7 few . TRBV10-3 CAISVAGAYEQYF TGTGCCATCAGTGTCGCAGGGGCCTACGAGCAGTACTTC
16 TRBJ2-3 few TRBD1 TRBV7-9 CASSLARNRGSDTQYF TGTGCCAGCAGCTTAGCCCGGAACAGGGGATCAGATACGCAGTATTTT
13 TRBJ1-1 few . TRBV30 CAWSTGFNTEAFF TGTGCCTGGAGTACGGGGTTTAACACTGAAGCTTTCTTT
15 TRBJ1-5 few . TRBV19 CASSQQGLGNQPQHF TGTGCCAGTAGTCAGCAGGGGTTAGGAAATCAGCCCCAGCATTTT
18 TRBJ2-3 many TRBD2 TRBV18 CASSRDYSSGGITDTQYF TGTGCCAGCTCACGCGATTACTCAAGCGGGGGCATCACAGATACGCAGTATTTT
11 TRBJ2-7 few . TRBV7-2 CASSSGVEQYF TGTGCCAGCAGCTCGGGGGTCGAGCAGTACTTC
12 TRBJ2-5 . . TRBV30 CAWSVSPETQYF TGTGCCTGGAGTGTATCCCCAGAGACCCAGTACTTC
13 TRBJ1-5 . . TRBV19 CASMATNNQPQHF TGTGCCAGTATGGCGACGAACAATCAGCCCCAGCATTTT
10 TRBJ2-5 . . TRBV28 CATTGETQYF TGTGCCACTACCGGGGAGACCCAGTACTTC
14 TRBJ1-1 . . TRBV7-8 CASRRGAWNTEAFF TGTGCCAGCCGGAGGGGGGCCTGGAACACTGAAGCTTTCTTT
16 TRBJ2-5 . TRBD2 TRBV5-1 CASSLVGGGTQETQYF TGCGCCAGCAGCTTGGTCGGCGGGGGGACTCAAGAGACCCAGTACTTC
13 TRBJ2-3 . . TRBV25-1 CASSPGNTDTQYF TGTGCCAGCAGTCCCGGGAACACAGATACGCAGTATTTT
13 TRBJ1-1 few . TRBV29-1 CSVRDGLNTEAFF TGCAGCGTTAGGGACGGATTGAACACTGAAGCTTTCTTT
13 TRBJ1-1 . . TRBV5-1 CASLRDTGTEAFF TGCGCCAGCCTCAGGGACACCGGAACTGAAGCTTTCTTT
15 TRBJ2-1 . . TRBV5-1 CASSGALYSYNEQFF TGCGCCAGCAGTGGGGCCCTCTACTCCTACAATGAGCAGTTCTTC
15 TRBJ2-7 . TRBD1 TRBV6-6 CASSYSTGVPYEQYF TGTGCCAGCAGTTACTCGACAGGGGTGCCCTACGAGCAGTACTTC
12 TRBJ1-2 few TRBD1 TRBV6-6 CASTPGQARYTF TGTGCCAGCACCCCTGGACAGGCTCGCTACACCTTC
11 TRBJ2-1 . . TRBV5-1 CASSLNREQFF TGCGCCAGCAGCTTGAATCGTGAGCAGTTCTTC
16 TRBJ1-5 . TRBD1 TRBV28 CASSLLGTARNQPQHF TGTGCCAGCAGTTTATTGGGGACAGCTAGAAATCAGCCCCAGCATTTT
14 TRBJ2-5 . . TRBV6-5 CASSGSATEETQYF TGTGCCAGCAGTGGAAGCGCTACCGAAGAGACCCAGTACTTC
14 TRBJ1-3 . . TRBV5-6 CASSTQDSGNTIYF TGTGCCAGCAGCACCCAGGATTCGGGAAACACCATATATTTT
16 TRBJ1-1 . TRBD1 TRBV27 CASSVWTGGGNTEAFF TGTGCCAGCAGTGTATGGACAGGGGGTGGGAACACTGAAGCTTTCTTT
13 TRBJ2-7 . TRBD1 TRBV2 CASSAGQGGEQYF TGTGCCAGCAGCGCGGGACAGGGAGGCGAGCAGTACTTC
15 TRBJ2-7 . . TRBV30 CAWSTGLAGSYEQYF TGTGCCTGGAGCACAGGGTTGGCGGGCTCCTACGAGCAGTACTTC
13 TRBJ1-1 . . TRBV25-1 CASNRGPNTEAFF TGTGCCAGCAATCGGGGCCCGAACACTGAAGCTTTCTTT
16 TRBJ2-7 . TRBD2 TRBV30 CAWSRRLAGRSYEQYF TGTGCCTGGAGTAGGAGACTAGCGGGGCGTTCCTACGAGCAGTACTTC
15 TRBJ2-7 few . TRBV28 CASSLHGRPLNEQYF TGTGCCAGCAGTTTACATGGGAGGCCTTTAAACGAGCAGTACTTC
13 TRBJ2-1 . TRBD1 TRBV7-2 CASSSNRGNEQFF TGTGCCAGCAGCTCCAACAGGGGGAATGAGCAGTTCTTC
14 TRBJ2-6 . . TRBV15 CATSMVFGANVLTF TGTGCCACCAGCATGGTGTTCGGGGCCAACGTCCTGACTTTC